The T cell receptor (beta chain) under discussion was sequenced for a study of CD8 T cells in Susac syndrome. The RNA input was about 0.45 to 1 ug, and it was reverse transcribed with random hexamers. The immunoSEQ assay covered 54 Vbeta and 13 Jbeta segments for CDR3. MiXCR, run by TCRdb on the immunoSEQ multiplex PCR reads, gives a single entry per CDR3 protein. The sample lists roughly 330,000 distinct CDR3 sequences, around 90% occurring once. Sequencing input: CD4+ T cells from PBMCs. This clonotype was obtained from a human donor with multiple sclerosis.

This chain's CDR3 is CASSLEGAANTGELFF. Here the CDR3 DNA reads TGTGCCAGCAGCTTGGAAGGGGCCGCGAACACCGGGGAGCTGTTTTTT. V and J are TRBV7-3 and TRBJ2-2, with a possible D match to TRBD1 (5 bases). Germline V lookup: CDR1 SGHTA, CDR2 FQGTGA. This CDR3 comprises 16 residues. Deletions cut 3 bases from V and 0 bases from J, with 11 bases between.